The 29 T cell receptor beta chains below all came from one sample that was sequenced in a study of beta chain features in type 1 diabetes. Expressed TCRB transcripts were sequenced after all isolated RNA was converted to cDNA. Sequencing used immunoSEQ multiplex PCR; TCRdb keeps in-frame clones, though not all of them. The data contain a few hundred thousand clones, roughly 30% of them seen just once; the ten biggest clones take up roughly 4%. Sequenced: central memory CD4+ T cells from blood. The source is a man aged 25-40 years in good health.

V is TRBV30 and J is TRBJ2-5; 10 nucleotides agree with TRBD2. J lost 3 bases, V lost 0 bases, and 4 bases had no gene match. Germline CDR1 is GTSNPN and CDR2 is SVGIG (reference sequence). This CDR3 is 15 amino acids long. The CDR3, as DNA: TGTGCCTGGAGTGTAGGACTAGCGGACAAAGAGACCCAGTACTTC. Translated: CAWSVGLADKETQYF.

This clone was seen many times. This chain links TRBV9 with TRBJ2-1; the match to TRBD2 covers 7 bases. Germline CDR1 SGDLS, CDR2 YYNGEE. The CDR3 is 15 amino acids. V shed 0 bases, J shed 5 bases, and the junction held 5 bases outside the gene matches. For the CDR3, the DNA is TGTGCCAGCAGCGTAGAGCCGGGAGGCCACAATGAGCAGTTCTTC. It specifies CASSVEPGGHNEQFF.

The chain is built from TRBV6-1 and TRBJ1-2; a possible D gene is TRBD1 (5 bases). CDR1 and CDR2 (germline): MNHNS, SASEGT. The CDR3 runs 14 residues. Between the trimmed V and J ends, which lost 5 bases and 3 bases, there was a span of 13 bases. Here the CDR3 DNA reads TGTGCCAGCAGTTCCCGACAGACTTACTATGGCTACACCTTC. Its translation is CASSSRQTYYGYTF.

The table lists this clone with a few counts. J is TRBJ2-3 and V is TRBV2, with a possible D match to TRBD1 (5 bases). Germline V gene lookup returns CDR1 SNHLY and CDR2 FYNNEI. This CDR3 spans 15 amino acids. Trimming removed 6 bases from V and 1 base from J, with 14 bases in between. This CDR3 reads CASRSRAFGTDTQYF. For the CDR3, the DNA is TGTGCCAGCAGAAGCAGGGCCTTCGGCACAGATACGCAGTATTTT.

The chain combines TRBV5-1 with TRBJ1-2; D unresolved. CDR3 length: 12 amino acids. The germline V and J ends were trimmed by 0 bases and 4 bases, with 4 bases remaining between them. Germline V gives CDR1 SGHRS, CDR2 YFSETQ. In DNA form, the CDR3 reads TGCGCCAGCAGCTTGGATAGCTATGGCTACACCTTC. Protein product: CASSLDSYGYTF.

This sequence joins TRBV6-1 and TRBJ2-3; 9 bases line up with TRBD2. With 0 bases clipped from V and 6 bases from J, the junction kept 7 bases outside the gene matches. Germline CDR1 reads MNHNS; CDR2 reads SASEGT. There are 16 residues in the CDR3. The CDR3 spells CASSEAPAGGRDTQYF. Written as DNA, the CDR3 is TGTGCCAGCAGTGAAGCCCCAGCGGGGGGAAGGGATACGCAGTATTTT.

V and J are TRBV7-9 and TRBJ1-1, with unresolved D. Trimming left V 4 bases short and J 1 base short, with 7 bases between. CDR3 length: 13 amino acids. Germline V lookup: CDR1 SEHNR, CDR2 FQNEAQ (reference sequence). CDR3 in amino acids: CASSSRQNTEAFF. The CDR3 bases are TGTGCCAGCAGCTCCCGACAGAACACTGAAGCTTTCTTT.

This clone was seen a few times. V and J are TRBV29-1 and TRBJ2-7; TRBD2 might be the D (5 bases). CDR3 size: 14 residues. The germline V and J ends were trimmed by 6 bases and 2 bases, with 17 bases remaining between them. Germline V gene lookup returns CDR1 SQVTM and CDR2 ANQGSEA. The CDR3, as DNA: TGCAGCGTCCCCTCCTGGACTCGAGCCTACGAGCAGTACTTC. This translates into CSVPSWTRAYEQYF.

This clone came up a few times. The chain carries TRBV28 and TRBJ2-6; TRBD1 matches at 9 bases. J gave up 1 base and V 5 bases, and 9 bases lay outside the gene matches. The germline V gene has CDR1 MDHEN and CDR2 SYDVKM. CDR3 length: 18 residues. The CDR3 DNA sequence: TGTGCCAGCAGTCGCCCGGGACAGGGCGCTTCTGGGGCCAACGTCCTGACTTTC. Its protein is CASSRPGQGASGANVLTF.

There are a few counts of this clone. This sequence joins TRBV5-4 and TRBJ2-6; no reliable D call. Deletions cut 3 bases from V and 0 bases from J, with 4 bases between. The CDR3 runs to 14 residues. Germline V gene sequence: CDR1 SGHNT, CDR2 YYREEE (reference sequence). In DNA, the CDR3 is TGTGCCAGCAGCTCCTACTCTGGGGCCAACGTCCTGACTTTC. As protein: CASSSYSGANVLTF.

This clone was found a few times. This sequence joins TRBV19 and TRBJ2-3; perhaps TRBD2 as D (5 bases). V was shortened by 7 bases and J by 5 bases, with 25 bases between the two germline ends. The CDR3 is 17 amino acids. In germline, CDR1 is LNHDA, CDR2 SQIVND (reference sequence). CDR3 protein: CASTSAAGSARGDTQYF. The CDR3 DNA follows: TGTGCCAGTACCTCGGCGGCGGGCTCGGCCCGGGGAGATACGCAGTATTTT.

This rearrangement joins TRBV4-3 to TRBJ2-2; D is undetermined. This CDR3 comprises 14 residues. Trimming shortened V by 2 bases and J by 6 bases, and 10 bases separated the two germline ends. CDR1 is LGHNA and CDR2 is YSLEER in the germline V gene. The DNA of the CDR3 is TGCGCCAGCAGCCAAATAGTTTCCGCCGGGGAGCTGTTTTTT. Translated, it gives CASSQIVSAGELFF.

This clone was seen more than once but under ten times. The gene calls are TRBV2 and TRBJ2-7; maybe TRBD2 (5 bases). This CDR3 region has 12 residues. Germline-derived CDR1 and CDR2 are SNHLY and FYNNEI. Between the trimmed V and J ends, which lost 8 bases and 6 bases, there was a span of 14 bases. The CDR3 nucleotides are TGTGCCAGCCTCAGGAGGAGGAGCGAGCAGTACTTC. It codes for CASLRRRSEQYF.

This clone showed up just a few times. The chain combines TRBV2 with TRBJ2-2; D is uncertain. CDR1 is SNHLY and CDR2 is FYNNEI in the germline V gene. V dropped 2 bases and J dropped 9 bases, with 7 bases sitting between them. The CDR3 loop spans 12 amino acids. The CDR3 region is CASSEQVRELFF. The CDR3 DNA reads as TGTGCCAGCAGTGAACAAGTAAGGGAGCTGTTTTTT.

V gene TRBV7-2 combines with J gene TRBJ2-3; 7 bases align to TRBD1. The CDR3 has 16 residues. Germline lookup yields CDR1 SGHTA and CDR2 FQGNSA. J was trimmed by 4 bases and V by 0 bases; bases with no gene match: 7. The CDR3 loop is CASSLAPTGPADTQYF. For the CDR3, the DNA is TGTGCCAGCAGCTTAGCGCCGACAGGGCCGGCAGATACGCAGTATTTT.

The chain uses TRBV28 and TRBJ2-7, with D perhaps matching TRBD1 (5 bases). Deletions cut 5 bases from V and 1 base from J, with 21 bases between. Germline CDR1 is MDHEN and CDR2 is SYDVKM. The CDR3 is made up of 17 amino acids. The CDR3 region has the DNA TGTGCCAGCAGTCCAGTCTCAGGACACAGGAAATCCTACGAGCAGTACTTC. It is translated as CASSPVSGHRKSYEQYF.

This clone was recorded a few times. The rearrangement uses TRBV12-5 and TRBJ2-2, with D unclear. The CDR3 contains 16 residues. The V end was cut by 5 bases, the J end by 0 bases, with 13 bases between. CDR1 is LGHNT, CDR2 FRNRAP, per germline. The CDR3 DNA is TGTGCTAGTGGTCCTCCGGGTGATTCGAACACCGGGGAGCTGTTTTTT. Its translation: CASGPPGDSNTGELFF.

This clone turned up a few times. Other nucleotide sequences from this sample produce the same CDR3. The chain uses TRBV9 and TRBJ2-3; D might be TRBD2 (5 bases). V was trimmed by 0 bases and J by 1 base, leaving 9 bases between them. Germline V gene lookup returns CDR1 SGDLS and CDR2 YYNGEE. The CDR3 runs to 15 residues. CDR3 amino acids: CASSVGGHRTDTQYF. The DNA for the CDR3 is TGTGCCAGCAGCGTAGGCGGGCATCGCACAGATACGCAGTATTTT.

This clone showed up just once. The rearrangement links TRBV5-1 to TRBJ2-2; D is ambiguous. The CDR3 is 13 amino acids. Trimming pared 0 bases from V and 0 bases from J, leaving 0 bases between. From germline, CDR1 is SGHRS and CDR2 YFSETQ. CDR3 residues: CASSLANTGELFF. CDR3 nucleotide sequence: TGCGCCAGCAGCTTGGCGAACACCGGGGAGCTGTTTTTT.

This sequence joins TRBV15 and TRBJ2-7, with D perhaps matching TRBD1 (6 bases). The V gene lost 9 bases and the J gene lost 6 bases, with 15 bases spanning the gap. The CDR3 consists of 12 residues. Per germline, CDR1 LNHNV and CDR2 YYDKDF (reference sequence). CDR3 sequence: CATNRDRGEQYF. As DNA, the CDR3 is TGTGCCACAAACAGGGATAGGGGCGAGCAGTACTTC. The full variable domain, in which reference TRBV15 and TRBJ2-7 provide the parts outside the CDR3, is DAMVIQNPRYQVTQFGKPVTLSCSQTLNHNVMYWYQQKSSQAPKLLFHYYDKDFNNEADTPDNFQSRRPNTSFCFLDIRSPGLGDTAMYLCATNRDRGEQYFGPGTRLTVT.

This clone was counted between two and nine times. V and J are TRBV19 and TRBJ1-2, with TRBD1 matching 7 bases. With V trimmed by 6 bases and J by 3 bases, 7 bases remained unmatched. The CDR3 contains 14 residues. CDR1 is LNHDA and CDR2 is SQIVND in the germline V gene (reference sequence). The CDR3 spells CASRIQGKDYGYTF. The CDR3 DNA reads TGTGCCAGTAGGATACAGGGGAAGGACTATGGCTACACCTTC. The full variable domain, with the rest looked up from reference TRBV19 and TRBJ1-2, is DGGITQSPKYLFRKEGQNVTLSCEQNLNHDAMYWYRQDPGQGLRLIYYSQIVNDFQKGDIAEGYSVSREKKESFPLTVTSAQKNPTAFYLCASRIQGKDYGYTFGSGTRLTVV.

The chain combines TRBV7-2 with TRBJ2-1; 7 nucleotides align to TRBD1. Germline V lookup: CDR1 SGHTA, CDR2 FQGNSA. The CDR3 contains 13 residues. V was pared by 5 bases and J by 8 bases, with 6 bases of the junction left unmatched. CDR3 residues: CASSDRTGYEQFF. The CDR3 nucleotides read TGTGCCAGCAGCGACCGGACAGGCTATGAGCAGTTCTTC.

This sequence joins TRBV11-2 and TRBJ2-3, with D unresolved. The CDR3 spans 11 residues. The V gene's germline CDR1 is SGHAT and CDR2 FQNNGV. V was pared by 8 bases and J by 6 bases, with 9 bases between. The CDR3 region is CASGIGDTQYF. In DNA, the CDR3 is TGTGCCAGCGGTATTGGGGATACGCAGTATTTT.

As concerns this clone: This CDR3 is also generated by other DNA sequences in the sample. The chain recombines TRBV20-1 with TRBJ2-1, with D hard to call. V was cut by 3 bases and J by 7 bases, with 4 bases left in between. Germline lookup yields CDR1 DFQATT and CDR2 SNEGSKA (reference sequence). The CDR3 spans 10 residues. The DNA of the CDR3 is TGCAGTGCTAGGCCTAATGAGCAGTTCTTC. This codes for CSARPNEQFF.

V usage is TRBV30 and J usage is TRBJ2-3; maybe TRBD1 (6 bases). This CDR3 is 13 amino acids long. Germline CDR1 and CDR2: GTSNPN and SVGIG (reference sequence). V was trimmed by 1 base and J by 8 bases, leaving 13 bases between them. CDR3 loop: CAWSGTVFSTQYF. The DNA of the CDR3 is TGTGCCTGGAGTGGGACAGTCTTTTCTACGCAGTATTTT.

The table lists this clone with a count of one. The chain employs TRBV9 and TRBJ1-1; 10 positions agree with TRBD1. This CDR3 is 14 amino acids long. Germline V gene data show CDR1 as SGDLS and CDR2 as YYNGEE. V lost 3 bases to trimming and J lost 4 bases; unmatched junction nucleotides: 3. The CDR3 spells CASSGQGAGTEAFF. The DNA of the CDR3 is TGTGCCAGCAGCGGACAGGGGGCTGGCACTGAAGCTTTCTTT.

The rearrangement joins TRBV30 to TRBJ2-7; D is possibly TRBD1 or TRBD2 (5 bases each). Trimming cost V 1 base and J 0 bases, with 16 bases left between them. The CDR3 consists of 16 residues. Germline V CDR1 and CDR2: GTSNPN, SVGIG (reference sequence). In nucleotides, the CDR3 is TGTGCCTGGAGTGCCACCTGGGCAGGGAGCTCCTACGAGCAGTACTTC. Amino acid sequence: CAWSATWAGSSYEQYF.

The V call is TRBV29-1, the J call TRBJ2-5, with 8 bases aligning to TRBD1. This CDR3 is built from 12 residues. Germline V gene data show CDR1 as SQVTM and CDR2 as ANQGSEA. With 7 bases clipped from V and 2 bases from J, the junction kept 3 bases outside the gene matches. The CDR3 reads CSGWTGQETQYF. The CDR3 bases are TGCAGCGGATGGACAGGGCAAGAGACCCAGTACTTC.

The chain joins TRBV6-1 to TRBJ2-1; TRBD2 matches 13 bases. This CDR3 is 15 amino acids long. The ends lost 6 bases at V and 5 bases at J; junction bases unmatched: 4. Germline V gives CDR1 MNHNS, CDR2 SASEGT. The CDR3, as DNA: TGTGCCAGCAGACCGGGACTAGCGGGACACAATGAGCAGTTCTTC. It codes for CASRPGLAGHNEQFF.